This TCR beta chain was recovered during a study of cytomegalovirus exposure and HLA in healthy donors. The PCR ran on 60 Vbeta and 13 Jbeta primers. TCRdb's copy holds only in-frame clones and misses some; the assay was immunoSEQ multiplex PCR. The table has just over 150,000 clones, around 83% seen once. Trimming shortened V by 6 bases and J by 0 bases, and 15 bases separated the two germline ends. The CDR3 sequence is 16 residues long. CDR1 is SNHLY and CDR2 is FYNNEI in the germline V gene. The source is a man younger than 35 in good health and CMV-seropositive. This chain uses TRBV2 with TRBJ2-4, with D maybe TRBD1 (5 bases). The sequencing sample was made of PBMCs. Here the CDR3 reads CASRDPRQGAKNIQYF. Written as DNA, the CDR3 is TGTGCCAGCAGAGACCCACGGCAGGGAGCCAAAAACATTCAGTACTTC.